This TCR beta chain was documented in a study of cytomegalovirus exposure and HLA in healthy donors. The trim removed 4 bases at V and 2 bases at J, leaving 6 bases unmatched. Germline CDR1 is MRHNA and CDR2 is SNTAGT. This CDR3 contains 15 residues. Separation from the approximately 690-subject first cohort characterized the 120-subject validation cohort, to which the donors belonged. Of note for this clone: Its antigen is not known.

Notes on the study in general: Among TCR sequences, most were rare, though some public TCRs appeared in many donors.

The assay was immunoSEQ multiplex PCR, and TCRdb's table has in-frame clones only and misses some. Among about 170,000 clones listed, around 96% were seen once. The chain joins TRBV6-4 to TRBJ1-2, with 8 bases matching TRBD1. Sequenced material: PBMCs. The receptor's source is a woman aged 18 to 35 in good health and CMV-seronegative. The CDR3 DNA reads TGTGCCAGCAGTGCGTCGGACAGGGCCAACTATGGCTACACCTTC. This gives the protein CASSASDRANYGYTF.